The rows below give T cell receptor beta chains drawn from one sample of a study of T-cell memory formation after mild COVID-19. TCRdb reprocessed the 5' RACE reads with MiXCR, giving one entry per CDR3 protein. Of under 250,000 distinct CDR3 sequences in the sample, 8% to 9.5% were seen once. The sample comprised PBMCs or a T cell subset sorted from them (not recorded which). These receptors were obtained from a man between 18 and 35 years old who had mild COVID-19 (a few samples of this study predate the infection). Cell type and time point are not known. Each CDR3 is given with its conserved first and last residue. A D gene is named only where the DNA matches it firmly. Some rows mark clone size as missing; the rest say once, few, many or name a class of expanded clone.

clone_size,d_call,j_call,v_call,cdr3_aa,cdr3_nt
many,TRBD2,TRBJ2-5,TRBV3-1,CASSQGTSQETQYF,TGTGCCAGCAGCCAAGGGACTAGCCAAGAGACCCAGTACTTC
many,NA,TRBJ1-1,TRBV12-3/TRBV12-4,CASWAGTVNTEAFF,TGTGCCAGCTGGGCCGGGACGGTGAACACTGAAGCTTTCTTT
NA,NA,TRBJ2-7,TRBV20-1,CSARRQPNYEQYF,TGCAGTGCGCGTCGGCAGCCGAACTACGAGCAGTACTTC
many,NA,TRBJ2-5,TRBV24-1,CATSDPRTEETQYF,TGTGCCACCAGTGATCCCCGGACAGAAGAGACCCAGTACTTC
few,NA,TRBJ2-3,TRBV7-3,CASSFNGVTDTQYF,TGTGCCAGCAGCTTTAACGGGGTCACAGATACGCAGTATTTT
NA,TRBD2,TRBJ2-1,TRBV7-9,CASSLDSLAGHNEQFF,TGTGCCAGCAGCTTAGACTCGCTAGCGGGGCACAATGAGCAGTTCTTC
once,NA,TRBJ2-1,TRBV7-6,CASSRTPQGDSYNEQFF,TGTGCCAGCAGTCGAACCCCCCAAGGGGACTCCTACAATGAGCAGTTCTTC
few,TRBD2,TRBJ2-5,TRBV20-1,CSAPGTSGGAQETQYF,TGCAGTGCTCCCGGGACTAGCGGGGGGGCACAAGAGACCCAGTACTTC
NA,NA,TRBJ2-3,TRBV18,CASSPINSDRGGDTQYF,TGTGCCAGCTCACCAATTAACAGCGACCGTGGTGGAGATACGCAGTATTTT
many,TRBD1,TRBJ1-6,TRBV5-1,CASSLTGQVNSPLHF,TGCGCCAGCAGCTTGACGGGACAGGTCAATTCACCCCTCCACTTT
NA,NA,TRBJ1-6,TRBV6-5,CASTDGYRVGSPLHF,TGTGCCAGCACCGACGGGTACAGGGTGGGTTCACCCCTCCACTTT
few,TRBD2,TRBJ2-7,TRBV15,CATSKPPRLAGVKEQYF,TGTGCCACCAGCAAACCACCCCGACTAGCGGGGGTGAAAGAGCAGTACTTC
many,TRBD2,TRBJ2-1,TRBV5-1,CASSSSGGVINEQFF,TGCGCCAGCAGCTCTAGCGGGGGGGTTATTAATGAGCAGTTCTTC
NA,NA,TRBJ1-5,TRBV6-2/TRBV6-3,CASSYDTYSNQPQHF,TGTGCCAGCAGTTACGACACATATAGCAATCAGCCCCAGCATTTT
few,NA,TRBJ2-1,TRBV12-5,CASGFSSGTYNEQFF,TGTGCTAGTGGTTTCAGTTCCGGGACTTACAATGAGCAGTTCTTC
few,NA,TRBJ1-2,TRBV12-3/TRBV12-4,CASRQGTGYTF,TGTGCCAGCAGACAGGGTACTGGCTACACCTTC
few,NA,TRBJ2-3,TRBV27,CASSSPYDSTDTQYF,TGTGCCAGCAGTTCCCCATATGACAGCACAGATACGCAGTATTTT
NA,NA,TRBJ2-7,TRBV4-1,CASSQGSGTYEQYF,TGCGCCAGCAGCCAAGGATCAGGAACCTACGAGCAGTACTTC
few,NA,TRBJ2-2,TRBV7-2,CASSLDTYTGELFF,TGTGCCAGCAGCTTAGACACCTACACCGGGGAGCTGTTTTTT
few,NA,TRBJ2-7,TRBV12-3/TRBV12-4,CASSFLGGHFYEQYF,TGTGCCAGCAGTTTTCTGGGGGGCCATTTCTACGAGCAGTACTTC
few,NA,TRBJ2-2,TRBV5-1,CASSFRLGSGELFF,TGCGCCAGCAGCTTCCGGCTGGGGTCCGGGGAGCTGTTTTTT
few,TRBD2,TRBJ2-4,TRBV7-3,CASSPRSSGGTGNIQYF,TGTGCCAGCAGCCCCCGGAGTAGCGGGGGGACGGGAAACATTCAGTACTTC
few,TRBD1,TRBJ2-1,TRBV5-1,CASSLQGTAGYNEQFF,TGCGCCAGCAGCTTGCAAGGGACAGCAGGCTACAATGAGCAGTTCTTC
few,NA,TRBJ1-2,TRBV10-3,CAISEGPDSRYGYTF,TGTGCCATCAGTGAGGGCCCGGACAGCCGCTATGGCTACACCTTC
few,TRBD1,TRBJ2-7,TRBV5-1,CASSRDREYEQYF,TGCGCCAGCAGCCGGGACAGAGAGTACGAGCAGTACTTC
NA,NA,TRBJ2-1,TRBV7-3,CASSPGRDNEQFF,TGTGCCAGCAGCCCCGGCAGGGACAATGAGCAGTTCTTC
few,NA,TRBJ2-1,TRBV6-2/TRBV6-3,CASSPPSSYNEQFF,TGTGCCAGCAGCCCTCCCAGTTCCTACAATGAGCAGTTCTTC